The rows below give T cell receptor beta chains drawn from one sample of a study of blood T cell repertoires in COVID-19. Data came from immunoSEQ multiplex PCR; TCRdb stores just in-frame clones and leaves some out. This sample yields about 490,000 clones, of which 70% to 90% are seen a single time; 3.2% belongs to the top ten. The specimen sequenced was peripheral blood. The receptors were gathered from a human donor in a cohort sampled during active COVID-19. CDR3s include the opening cysteine and the closing phenylalanine or tryptophan. The D gene is left open where the match is weak. Clone size, where shown, is once, few, many, or a class for clones that have expanded.

V,J,size,D,DNA,CDR3
TRBV2,TRBJ1-5,-,TRBD1,TGTGCCAGCAGTGAAGCCACGGACAGGGGACAGCCCCAGCATTTT,CASSEATDRGQPQHF
TRBV6-5,TRBJ2-1,-,TRBD2,TGTGCCAGCAGTTTACGACTAGCGGGAGGGCCGCATGAGCAGTTCTTC,CASSLRLAGGPHEQFF
TRBV5-1,TRBJ2-3,once,-,TGCGCCAGCAGCTCCGGGACTCCCCTCATCGATACGCAGTATTTT,CASSSGTPLIDTQYF
TRBV3-1/TRBV3-2,TRBJ2-7,-,-,TGTGCCAGCCTCCCTCTTTTTTCTGGCCCCCACGAGCAGTACTTC,CASLPLFSGPHEQYF
TRBV20-1,TRBJ1-4,-,TRBD1,TGCAGTGCTAGTCCGACAGGGGTGCAAGAAAAACTGTTTTTT,CSASPTGVQEKLFF
TRBV3-1/TRBV3-2,TRBJ2-7,-,-,TGTGCCAGCAGCCAATCGGGTCGGGAGCGCGAGCAGTACTTC,CASSQSGREREQYF
TRBV30,TRBJ2-3,-,-,TGTGCACTCCGTGCGGGACTTAGCACAGATACGCAGTATTTT,CALRAGLSTDTQYF
TRBV9,TRBJ1-1,once,-,TGTGCCAGCAGCGTCCTGGGAGGGGGCACTGAAGCTTTCTTT,CASSVLGGGTEAFF
TRBV5-1,TRBJ2-3,-,-,TGCGCCAGCAGCTCCGGGATTTTCACTAGCACAGATACGCAGTATTTT,CASSSGIFTSTDTQYF
TRBV5-4,TRBJ2-5,few,-,TGTGCCAGCAGAGGACTACCCGCGGAGACCCAGTACTTC,CASRGLPAETQYF
TRBV7-3,TRBJ2-2,-,-,TGTGCCAGCAGCCTCCGGACAACCGGGGAGCTGTTTTTT,CASSLRTTGELFF
TRBV5-3,TRBJ2-1,-,-,TGTGCCAGAAGCTGCCCGTCCGGGAGTGACAATGAGCAGTTCTTC,CARSCPSGSDNEQFF
TRBV7-9,TRBJ2-2,-,-,TGTGCCAGCAGCTCCGTGGGAGTTTTCCCCGGGGAGCTGTTTTTT,CASSSVGVFPGELFF
TRBV28,TRBJ1-1,-,TRBD1,TGTGCCAGCAGTCCGGGACAGACCCCCACTGAAGCTTTCTTT,CASSPGQTPTEAFF
TRBV9,TRBJ1-2,-,-,TGTGCCAGCAGCCGCGGGGTTGAGAGCTACACCTTC,CASSRGVESYTF